These 28 T cell receptor beta chains came from one sample sequenced in a study of blood T cell repertoires in COVID-19. Sequencing was performed with immunoSEQ multiplex PCR; in TCRdb, only in-frame clones are kept and a portion is missing. The top ten clones hold about 4.4% of a sample with tens of thousands of clones, 80% to 85% of them seen once. Sample: peripheral blood. Receptors were obtained from a woman aged 55-70 years with acute or convalescent COVID-19.

The J gene is TRBJ2-7, the V gene TRBV18; 7 positions agree with TRBD2. The CDR3 contains 15 residues. V shed 2 bases and J 2 bases; nucleotides not matched to a gene: 6. CDR1 is KGHSH, CDR2 LQKENI, per germline. CDR3 protein: CASSPFGGTTYEQYF. CDR3 nucleotide sequence: TGTGCCAGCTCACCATTTGGGGGGACTACCTACGAGCAGTACTTC.

This chain uses TRBV5-1 with TRBJ2-2; 10 bases align to TRBD1. This CDR3 region has 15 residues. Germline CDR1 SGHRS, CDR2 YFSETQ. Losses at the gene ends were 4 bases for V and 6 bases for J; bases not matched to a gene: 6. CDR3: CASSGGQGESGELFF. Here the CDR3 DNA reads TGCGCCAGCAGCGGCGGACAGGGGGAGTCCGGGGAGCTGTTTTTT.

The chain links TRBV19 to TRBJ1-2; D perhaps matches TRBD1 (5 bases). The CDR3 loop spans 11 amino acids. Trimming left V 8 bases short and J 5 bases short, with 9 bases between. The V gene's germline CDR1 is LNHDA and CDR2 SQIVND (reference sequence). This chain's CDR3 is CASWGGYGYTF. CDR3 nucleotide sequence: TGTGCCAGTTGGGGCGGATATGGCTACACCTTC.

The chain links TRBV11-2 to TRBJ2-3; TRBD2 might be the D (6 bases). The V gene's germline CDR1 is SGHAT and CDR2 FQNNGV. V lost 1 base and J 5 bases, leaving 13 bases between the germline ends. This CDR3 region has 15 residues. The DNA for the CDR3 is TGTGCCAGCAGCTTAGGTGGGGGGTTTGGAGATACGCAGTATTTT. Encoded protein: CASSLGGGFGDTQYF.

The chain recombines TRBV5-1 with TRBJ2-7; 7 bases are a match to TRBD1. The trim removed 4 bases at V and 0 bases at J, leaving 4 bases unmatched. The V gene's germline CDR1 is SGHRS and CDR2 YFSETQ. The CDR3 is 14 residues long. This CDR3 reads CASSRDSSSYEQYF. CDR3 bases: TGCGCCAGCAGCAGGGACAGTTCCTCCTACGAGCAGTACTTC.

The rearrangement joins TRBV24-1 to TRBJ2-2, with TRBD1 identical over 11 bases. The ends lost 5 bases at V and 4 bases at J; junction bases unmatched: 5. CDR3 size: 16 residues. Germline CDR1 is KGHDR and CDR2 is SFDVKD. In DNA form, the CDR3 reads TGTGCCACCAGTGCCGCGGGACAGGGGGGCACCGGGGAGCTGTTTTTT. Translating gives CATSAAGQGGTGELFF.

This clone was seen a single time. This chain links TRBV5-1 with TRBJ1-3; 8 bases map to TRBD1. The V gene end was trimmed by 6 bases and the J gene end by 2 bases; junction bases not matched to a gene: 4. CDR1 SGHRS and CDR2 YFSETQ come from the germline V gene. The CDR3 has 14 amino acids. The CDR3, as DNA: TGCGCCAGCACCTCAGGGGGCCCTGGAAACACCATATATTTT. This gives the protein CASTSGGPGNTIYF.

The chain recombines TRBV19 with TRBJ2-1; D might be TRBD2 (6 bases). The CDR3 sequence is 16 residues long. V was shortened by 3 bases and J by 0 bases, with 12 bases between the two germline ends. Germline values: CDR1 LNHDA, CDR2 SQIVND (reference sequence). The CDR3 coding sequence is TGTGCCAGTAGTATCGTCGGGGGTAGCTCCTACAATGAGCAGTTCTTC. It encodes CASSIVGGSSYNEQFF. Based on the CDR3 plus reference TRBV19 and TRBJ2-1, the full variable domain is DGGITQSPKYLFRKEGQNVTLSCEQNLNHDAMYWYRQDPGQGLRLIYYSQIVNDFQKGDIAEGYSVSREKKESFPLTVTSAQKNPTAFYLCASSIVGGSSYNEQFFGPGTRLTVL.

The chain carries TRBV2 and TRBJ2-7, with TRBD1 as a possible D gene (8 bases). Germline V CDR1 and CDR2: SNHLY, FYNNEI. V lost 6 bases and J 5 bases, leaving 20 bases between the germline ends. The CDR3 is 15 residues long. This CDR3 reads CASSPGGAGVDEQYF. The DNA of the CDR3 is TGTGCCAGCAGCCCAGGGGGCGCGGGGGTTGACGAGCAGTACTTC.

The chain couples TRBV18 to TRBJ1-5; 10 bases fit TRBD1. Trimming at V came to 3 bases and at J to 5 bases, leaving 10 bases not matched to a gene. Germline CDR1 and CDR2: KGHSH and LQKENI. This CDR3 contains 17 residues. DNA of the CDR3: TGTGCCAGCTCACCCCGCGGTCCCGGACAGGGGGATCAGCCCCAGCATTTT. This sequence encodes CASSPRGPGQGDQPQHF.

J is TRBJ2-3 and V is TRBV18; tentatively, D is TRBD2 (5 bases). The CDR3 is 12 amino acids. Germline CDR1 reads KGHSH; CDR2 reads LQKENI. V lost 6 bases, J lost 6 bases, and 10 bases lay in between. CDR3 in amino acids: CASSPGGDTQYF. CDR3 nucleotide sequence: TGTGCCAGCTCCCCCGGCGGGGATACGCAGTATTTT.

This rearrangement joins TRBV6-2 or TRBV6-3 to TRBJ1-6; D gene ambiguous. The CDR3 loop spans 14 amino acids. V was trimmed by 3 bases and J by 9 bases, leaving 12 bases between them. Germline CDR1 is MNHEY and CDR2 is SVGEGT. Written as DNA, the CDR3 is TGTGCCAGCAGTTATTCCAGTAAAAGTTCACCCCTCCACTTT. Encoded protein: CASSYSSKSSPLHF.

This chain links TRBV5-1 with TRBJ2-2; 8 nucleotides match TRBD2. Unmatched junction bases numbered 4, after V lost 5 bases and J lost 1 base. The CDR3 runs 15 residues. Germline loops: CDR1 SGHRS, CDR2 YFSETQ. The CDR3 loop reads CASRGTSVNTGELFF. The CDR3, as DNA: TGCGCCAGCAGGGGGACTAGTGTGAACACCGGGGAGCTGTTTTTT. The variable domain in full, with the rest retrieved from reference TRBV5-1 and TRBJ2-2, is KAGVTQTPRYLIKTRGQQVTLSCSPISGHRSVSWYQQTPGQGLQFLFEYFSETQRNKGNFPGRFSGRQFSNSRSEMNVSTLELGDSALYLCASRGTSVNTGELFFGEGSRLTVL.

To note about this clone: Relative to the germline gene, one junction end is altered; a read error may explain this. The chain couples TRBV10-3 to TRBJ1-2; a weak D match, TRBD1 (6 bases). This CDR3 is 10 amino acids long. CDR1 ENHRY and CDR2 SYGVKD come from the germline V gene. The CDR3 sequence is CATRQDGYTF. As DNA, the CDR3 is TGTGCCACGAGACAGGATGGGTACACCTTC.

This chain links TRBV5-1 with TRBJ2-2, with D uncertain. From germline, CDR1 is SGHRS and CDR2 YFSETQ. The CDR3 runs 14 residues. Trimming pared 0 bases from V and 0 bases from J, leaving 3 bases between. The CDR3 sequence is CASSLATNTGELFF. The CDR3 DNA sequence: TGCGCCAGCAGCTTGGCTACGAACACCGGGGAGCTGTTTTTT.

The chain uses TRBV7-9 and TRBJ1-2; TRBD1 agrees at 10 bases. The germline CDR1 and CDR2 sequences are SEHNR and FQNEAQ (reference sequence). Losses at the gene ends were 0 bases for V and 8 bases for J; bases not matched to a gene: 9. This CDR3 region has 16 residues. CDR3 sequence (DNA): TGTGCCAGCAGCTTAGCGGTCCGGGACAGGGGTGAAGGCTACACCTTC. Residues: CASSLAVRDRGEGYTF.

V usage is TRBV20-1 and J usage is TRBJ1-4, with D uncertain. CDR3 length: 11 amino acids. Germline V gene lookup returns CDR1 DFQATT and CDR2 SNEGSKA (reference sequence). The V and J ends lost 3 bases and 12 bases respectively, with 11 bases between them. CDR3 loop: CSASSGHELFF. The DNA for the CDR3 is TGCAGTGCTAGCTCCGGTCACGAACTGTTTTTT.

The chain couples TRBV6-1 to TRBJ2-1, with D perhaps matching TRBD2 (6 bases). The CDR3 length is 15 residues. Trimming removed 2 bases at V and 15 bases at J, with 23 bases between. Germline V gene data show CDR1 as MNHNS and CDR2 as SASEGT. The CDR3 region has the DNA TGTGCCAGCAGTGAAATTTTGGCAGGCGGGGTTCGAAGGTTCTTC. It codes for CASSEILAGGVRRFF.

The genes are TRBV27 and TRBJ1-2; D may be TRBD1 (6 bases). V shed 5 bases and J shed 8 bases, with 21 bases lying between them. Germline CDR1 is MNHEY and CDR2 is SMNVEV (reference sequence). The CDR3 extends over 15 amino acids. CDR3 protein: CASSPRGLSGGGYTF. CDR3 DNA: TGTGCCAGCAGTCCCAGGGGACTCTCGGGAGGAGGCTACACCTTC.

The V gene is TRBV9, the J gene TRBJ1-6, with D maybe TRBD1 (6 bases). The CDR3 runs 13 residues. Per germline, CDR1 SGDLS and CDR2 YYNGEE. Trimming took 4 bases from V and 8 from J, leaving 10 bases between them. The CDR3: CASSRQEDSPLHF. In DNA, the CDR3 is TGTGCCAGCAGCCGACAGGAGGATTCACCCCTCCACTTT. The entire variable domain, with the rest obtained from reference TRBV9 and TRBJ1-6, is as follows: DSGVTQTPKHLITATGQRVTLRCSPRSGDLSVYWYQQSLDQGLQFLIQYYNGEERAKGNILERFSAQQFPDLHSELNLSSLELGDSALYFCASSRQEDSPLHFGNGTRLTVT.

The chain links TRBV7-9 to TRBJ1-1; 12 bases map to TRBD1. The germline V gene has CDR1 SEHNR and CDR2 FQNEAQ (reference sequence). The CDR3 spans 16 residues. The J segment lost 6 bases and the V segment lost 1 base, leaving 6 bases of the junction unmatched. The CDR3 loop is CASSLGGTGGSPEAFF. CDR3 in DNA: TGTGCCAGCAGCTTAGGAGGGACAGGGGGCAGCCCTGAAGCTTTCTTT.

This chain joins TRBV6-6 and TRBJ1-6, with D possibly TRBD1 on 5 matching bases. Trimming took off 8 bases at V and 9 bases at J, with 17 bases between the two ends. CDR1 and CDR2 (germline): MNHNY, SVGAGI (reference sequence). The CDR3 runs 14 residues. The CDR3 bases are TGTGCCAGCCTCCCCTCCGGGGGGGGTTCACCCCTCCACTTT. Translated: CASLPSGGGSPLHF.

The chain has TRBV5-5 and TRBJ1-1; D ambiguous. V was pared by 1 base and J by 4 bases, with 11 bases between. CDR3 length equals 14 residues. The germline gives CDR1 SGHKS, CDR2 YYEKEE (reference sequence). In DNA form, the CDR3 reads TGTGCCAGCAGCTTGTTTGGTTTAGCCACTGAAGCTTTCTTT. This sequence encodes CASSLFGLATEAFF.

The rearrangement uses TRBV11-3 and TRBJ2-7; 8 bases fit TRBD1. CDR1 is SGHNT and CDR2 is YENEEA in the germline V gene. Trimming at V came to 3 bases and at J to 3 bases, leaving 1 base not matched to a gene. The CDR3 length is 13 residues. The CDR3 reads CASSLGQDYEQYF. The CDR3 nucleotides are TGTGCCAGCAGCTTGGGACAGGACTACGAGCAGTACTTC.

This clone has only a few counts. The chain joins TRBV5-5 to TRBJ1-2; D not certain. The ends were cut back, 3 bases at V and 4 bases at J, with 13 bases in the middle. The CDR3 extends over 14 amino acids. Germline values: CDR1 SGHKS, CDR2 YYEKEE (reference sequence). The DNA of the CDR3 is TGTGCCAGCAGCTCGTTAAGAGAGAGCTATGGCTACACCTTC. This codes for CASSSLRESYGYTF.

The chain combines TRBV5-1 with TRBJ2-6, with a tentative D call TRBD1 (5 bases). Germline values: CDR1 SGHRS, CDR2 YFSETQ. Trimming removed 4 bases from V and 2 bases from J, with 22 bases in between. CDR3 length equals 19 residues. The CDR3 spells CASSPAHRQTDTGANVLTF. CDR3 nucleotide sequence: TGCGCCAGCAGCCCAGCTCACCGACAGACAGACACTGGGGCCAACGTCCTGACTTTC.

This clone is medium-sized within its sample. The J gene is TRBJ2-3, the V gene TRBV5-6, with 8 bases identical to TRBD1. The CDR3 has 14 amino acids. In germline, CDR1 is SGHDT, CDR2 YYEEEE. Germline trimming cut 3 bases from V and 4 bases from J; bases unmatched to any gene: 4. The CDR3 here is CASSSTTGADTQYF. CDR3 nucleotide sequence: TGTGCCAGCAGCTCGACGACAGGGGCAGATACGCAGTATTTT.

This chain joins TRBV5-1 and TRBJ1-2, with a weak D call TRBD1 (5 bases). Germline V gene lookup returns CDR1 SGHRS and CDR2 YFSETQ. The CDR3 is made up of 15 amino acids. The V gene lost 6 bases and the J gene lost 3 bases, with 18 bases spanning the gap. The DNA of the CDR3 is TGCGCCAGCACCCCCGGCGGGGCTGGGGACTATGGCTACACCTTC. As protein: CASTPGGAGDYGYTF.